This T cell receptor (beta chain) was found in a study of shared clonotypes between healthy human individuals. The CDR3 has 15 residues. Germline V gives CDR1 SGHRS, CDR2 YFSETQ. V was clipped by 0 bases and J by 0 bases, with 7 bases between them. Comment on this clone: The antigen is not known.

Terminally differentiated effector memory CD45RA+ cells were excluded by CCR7 positive selection of CD45RO-negative cells. The study ran the assay at deep level. Each replicate PCR on the sorted subsets used approximately 180 ng DNA (about 30,000 T cell genomes). Sequencing used immunoSEQ multiplex PCR; TCRdb keeps in-frame clones, though not all of them. The sample consists of fewer than 800,000 clones, 92% of them appearing once. Study-level points and caveats: Relative to memory subsets, naive subsets generally showed larger estimated richness.

This TCR was recovered from a man between 25 and 39 years old in good health. Sequencing input: naive CD8+ T cells sorted from blood. This chain connects TRBV5-1 to TRBJ1-3, with D hard to call. The CDR3 is CASSLDPSSGNTIYF. The CDR3 region has the DNA TGCGCCAGCAGCTTGGACCCCAGCTCTGGAAACACCATATATTTT.